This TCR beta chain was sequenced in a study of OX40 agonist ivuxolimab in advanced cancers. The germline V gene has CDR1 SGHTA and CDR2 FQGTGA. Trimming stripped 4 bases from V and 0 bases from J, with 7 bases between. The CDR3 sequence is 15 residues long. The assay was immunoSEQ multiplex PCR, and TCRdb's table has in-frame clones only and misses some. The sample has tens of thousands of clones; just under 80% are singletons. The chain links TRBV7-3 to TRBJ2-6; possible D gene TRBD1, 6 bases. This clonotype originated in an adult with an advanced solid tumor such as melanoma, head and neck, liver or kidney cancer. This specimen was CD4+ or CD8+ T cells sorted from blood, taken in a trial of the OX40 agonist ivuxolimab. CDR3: CASSSGVSGANVLTF. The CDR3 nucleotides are TGTGCCAGCAGCTCAGGGGTCTCTGGGGCCAACGTCCTGACTTTC.